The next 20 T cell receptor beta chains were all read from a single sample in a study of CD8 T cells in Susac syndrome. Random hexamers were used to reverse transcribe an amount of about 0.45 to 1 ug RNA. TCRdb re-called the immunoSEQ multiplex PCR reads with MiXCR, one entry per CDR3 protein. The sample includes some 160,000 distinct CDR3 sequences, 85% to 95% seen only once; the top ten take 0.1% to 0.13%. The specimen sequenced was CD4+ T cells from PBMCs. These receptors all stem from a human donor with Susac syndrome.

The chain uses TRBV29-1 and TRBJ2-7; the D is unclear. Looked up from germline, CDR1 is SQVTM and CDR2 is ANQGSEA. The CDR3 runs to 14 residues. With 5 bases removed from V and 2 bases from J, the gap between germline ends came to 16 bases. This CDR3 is CSVISQNPAYEQYF. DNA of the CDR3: TGCAGCGTTATCTCACAGAACCCTGCCTACGAGCAGTACTTC.

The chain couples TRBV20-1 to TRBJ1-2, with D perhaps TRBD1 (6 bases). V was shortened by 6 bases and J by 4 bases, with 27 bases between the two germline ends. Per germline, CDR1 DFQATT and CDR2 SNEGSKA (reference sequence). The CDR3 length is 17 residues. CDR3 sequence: CSAQEADSPGAFYGYTF. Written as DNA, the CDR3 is TGCAGTGCCCAGGAAGCGGACAGTCCTGGAGCTTTCTATGGCTACACCTTC.

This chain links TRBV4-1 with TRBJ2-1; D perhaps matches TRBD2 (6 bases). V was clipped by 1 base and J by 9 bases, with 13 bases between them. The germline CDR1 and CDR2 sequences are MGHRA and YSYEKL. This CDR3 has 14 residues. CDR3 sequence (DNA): TGCGCCAGCAGCCAAGGGGGAGGCTGGGCTGAGCAGTTCTTC. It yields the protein CASSQGGGWAEQFF.

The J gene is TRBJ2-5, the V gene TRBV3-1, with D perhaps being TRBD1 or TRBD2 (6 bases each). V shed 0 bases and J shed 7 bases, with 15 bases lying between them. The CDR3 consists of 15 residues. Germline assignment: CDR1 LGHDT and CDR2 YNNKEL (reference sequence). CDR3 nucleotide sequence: TGTGCCAGCAGCCAAGATCGCCAGGGGCGGGGGACCCAGTACTTC. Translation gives CASSQDRQGRGTQYF.

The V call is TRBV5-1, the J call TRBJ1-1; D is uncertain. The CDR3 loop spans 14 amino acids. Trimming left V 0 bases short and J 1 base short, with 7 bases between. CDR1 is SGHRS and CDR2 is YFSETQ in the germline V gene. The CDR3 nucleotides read TGCGCCAGCAGCTTGGGACAACCGAACACTGAAGCTTTCTTT. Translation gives CASSLGQPNTEAFF.

For the CDR3, the DNA is TGTGCCAGCAGTTTAGAAGGGTATCGGTCACCCCTCCACTTT. This encodes CASSLEGYRSPLHF. This chain connects TRBV12-3 or TRBV12-4 to TRBJ1-6; D unresolved. The ends were cut back, 1 base at V and 10 bases at J, with 11 bases in the middle. The CDR3 has 14 amino acids.

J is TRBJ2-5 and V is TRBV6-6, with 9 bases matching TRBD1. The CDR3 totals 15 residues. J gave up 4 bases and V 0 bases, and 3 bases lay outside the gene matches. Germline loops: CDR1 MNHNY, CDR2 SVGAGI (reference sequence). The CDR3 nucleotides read TGTGCCAGCAGTTACTCCCCGGACAGGGGAGAGACCCAGTACTTC. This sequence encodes CASSYSPDRGETQYF.

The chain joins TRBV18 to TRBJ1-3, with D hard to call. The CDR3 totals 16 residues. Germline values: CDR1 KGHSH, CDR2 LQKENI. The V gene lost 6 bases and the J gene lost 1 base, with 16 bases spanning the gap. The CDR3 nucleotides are TGTGCCAGCTCCCTGTGGCAGGACTCTTCTGGAAACACCATATATTTT. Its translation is CASSLWQDSSGNTIYF. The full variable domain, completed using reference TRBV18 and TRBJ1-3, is NAGVMQNPRHLVRRRGQEARLRCSPMKGHSHVYWYRQLPEEGLKFMVYLQKENIIDESGMPKERFSAEFPKEGPSILRIQQVVRGDSAAYFCASSLWQDSSGNTIYFGEGSWLTVV.

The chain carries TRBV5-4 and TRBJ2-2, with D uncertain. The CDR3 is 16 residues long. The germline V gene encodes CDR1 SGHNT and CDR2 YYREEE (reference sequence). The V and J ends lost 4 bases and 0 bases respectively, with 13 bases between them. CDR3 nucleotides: TGTGCCAGCAGCAACCGGGTCTCGGCGAACACCGGGGAGCTGTTTTTT. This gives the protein CASSNRVSANTGELFF.

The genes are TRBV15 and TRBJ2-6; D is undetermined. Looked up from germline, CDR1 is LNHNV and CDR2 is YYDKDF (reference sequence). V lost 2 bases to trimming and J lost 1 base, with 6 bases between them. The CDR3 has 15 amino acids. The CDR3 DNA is TGTGCCACCAGCAGACGGGCGTCTGGGGCCAACGTCCTGACTTTC. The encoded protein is CATSRRASGANVLTF.

The CDR3 DNA reads as TGTGCCATCAGTGGCTCAGGGCCAACCTCCTCCACAGATACGCAGTATTTT. This translates into CAISGSGPTSSTDTQYF. This chain joins TRBV10-3 and TRBJ2-3; D may be TRBD1 (5 bases). V dropped 4 bases and J dropped 2 bases, with 19 bases sitting between them. The CDR3 extends over 17 amino acids. Germline CDR1 is ENHRY and CDR2 is SYGVKD.

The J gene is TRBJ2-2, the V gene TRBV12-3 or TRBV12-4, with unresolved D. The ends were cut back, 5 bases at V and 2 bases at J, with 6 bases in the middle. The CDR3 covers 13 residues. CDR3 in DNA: TGTGCCAGCAGTCCCTATAACACCGGGGAGCTGTTTTTT. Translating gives CASSPYNTGELFF.

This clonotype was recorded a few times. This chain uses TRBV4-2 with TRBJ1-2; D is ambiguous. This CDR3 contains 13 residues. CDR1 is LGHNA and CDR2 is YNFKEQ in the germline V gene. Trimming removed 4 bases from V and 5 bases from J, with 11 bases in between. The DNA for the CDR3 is TGTGCCAGCAGCCCGGACCGGGGTTATGGCTACACCTTC. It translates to CASSPDRGYGYTF.

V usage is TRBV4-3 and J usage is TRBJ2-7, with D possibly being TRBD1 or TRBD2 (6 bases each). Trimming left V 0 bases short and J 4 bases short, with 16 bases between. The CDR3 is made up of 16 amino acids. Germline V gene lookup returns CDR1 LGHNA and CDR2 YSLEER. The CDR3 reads CASSQDTTGGFYEQYF. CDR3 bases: TGCGCCAGCAGCCAAGACACAACCGGGGGCTTTTACGAGCAGTACTTC.

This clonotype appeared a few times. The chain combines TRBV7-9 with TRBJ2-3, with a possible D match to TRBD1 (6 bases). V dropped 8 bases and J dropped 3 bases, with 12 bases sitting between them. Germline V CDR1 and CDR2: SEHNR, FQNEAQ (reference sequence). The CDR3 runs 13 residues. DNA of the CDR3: TGTGCCAGCTCGCCCGGGACAACAGATACGCAGTATTTT. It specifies CASSPGTTDTQYF.

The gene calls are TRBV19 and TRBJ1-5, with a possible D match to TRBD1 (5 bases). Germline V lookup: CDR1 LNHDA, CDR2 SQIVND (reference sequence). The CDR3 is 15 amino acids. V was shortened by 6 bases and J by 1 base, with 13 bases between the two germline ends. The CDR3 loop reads CASSPVQGSNQPQHF. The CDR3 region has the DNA TGTGCCAGTAGCCCTGTGCAGGGAAGCAATCAGCCCCAGCATTTT.

The CDR3 region is CSARETSREQETQYF. CDR3 sequence (DNA): TGCAGTGCTAGAGAAACTTCCCGCGAACAAGAGACCCAGTACTTC. The V call is TRBV20-1, the J call TRBJ2-5; D unresolved. The V gene's germline CDR1 is DFQATT and CDR2 SNEGSKA (reference sequence). Trimming removed 0 bases at V and 2 bases at J, with 13 bases between. CDR3 size: 15 residues.

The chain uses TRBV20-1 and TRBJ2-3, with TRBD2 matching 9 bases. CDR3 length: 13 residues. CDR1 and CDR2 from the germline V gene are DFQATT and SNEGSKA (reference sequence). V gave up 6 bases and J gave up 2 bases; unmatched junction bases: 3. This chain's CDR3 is CSAASGATDTQYF. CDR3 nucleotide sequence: TGCAGTGCGGCTAGCGGGGCCACAGATACGCAGTATTTT.

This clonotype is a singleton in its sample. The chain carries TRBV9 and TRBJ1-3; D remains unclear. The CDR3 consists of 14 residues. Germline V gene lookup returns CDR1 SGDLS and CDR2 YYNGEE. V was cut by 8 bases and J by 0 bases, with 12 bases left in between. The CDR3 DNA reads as TGTGCCAGTAGACCAGAAGGCTCTGGAAACACCATATATTTT. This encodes CASRPEGSGNTIYF. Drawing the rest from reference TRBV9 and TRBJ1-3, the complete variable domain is DSGVTQTPKHLITATGQRVTLRCSPRSGDLSVYWYQQSLDQGLQFLIQYYNGEERAKGNILERFSAQQFPDLHSELNLSSLELGDSALYFCASRPEGSGNTIYFGEGSWLTVV.

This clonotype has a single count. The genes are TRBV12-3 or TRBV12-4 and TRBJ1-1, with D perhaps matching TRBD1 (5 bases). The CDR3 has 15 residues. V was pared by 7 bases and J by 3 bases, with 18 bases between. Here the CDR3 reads CASNLYEGRDTEAFF. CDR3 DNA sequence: TGTGCCAGCAACCTTTATGAGGGGAGGGACACTGAAGCTTTCTTT.